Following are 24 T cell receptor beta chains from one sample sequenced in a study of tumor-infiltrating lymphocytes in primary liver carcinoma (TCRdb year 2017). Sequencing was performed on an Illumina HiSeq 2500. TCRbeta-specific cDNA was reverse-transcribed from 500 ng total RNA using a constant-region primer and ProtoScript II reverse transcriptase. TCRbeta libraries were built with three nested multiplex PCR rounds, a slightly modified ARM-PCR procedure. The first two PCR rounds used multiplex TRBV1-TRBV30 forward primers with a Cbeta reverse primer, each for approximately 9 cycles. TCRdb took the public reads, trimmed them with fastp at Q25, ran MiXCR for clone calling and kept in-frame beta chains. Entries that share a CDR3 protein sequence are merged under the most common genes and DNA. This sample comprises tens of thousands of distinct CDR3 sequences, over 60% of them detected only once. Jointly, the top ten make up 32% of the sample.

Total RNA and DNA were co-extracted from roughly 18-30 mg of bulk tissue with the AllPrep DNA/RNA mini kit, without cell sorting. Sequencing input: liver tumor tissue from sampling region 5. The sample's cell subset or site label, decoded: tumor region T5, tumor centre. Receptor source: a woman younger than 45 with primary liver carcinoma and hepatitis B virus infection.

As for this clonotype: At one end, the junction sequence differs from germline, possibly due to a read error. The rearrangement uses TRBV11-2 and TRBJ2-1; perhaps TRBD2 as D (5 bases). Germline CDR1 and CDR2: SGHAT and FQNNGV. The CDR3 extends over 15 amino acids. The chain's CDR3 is CTSSFDLTGSVEQSF. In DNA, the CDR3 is TGTACCAGCAGCTTCGACCTAACGGGATCGGTTGAGCAGTCCTTC. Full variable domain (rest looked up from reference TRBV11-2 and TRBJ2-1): EAGVAQSPRYKIIEKRQSVAFWCNPISGHATLYWYQQILGQGPKLLIQFQNNGVVDDSQLPKDRFSAERLKGVDSTLKIQPAKLEDSAVYLCTSSFDLTGSVEQSFGPGTRLTVL.

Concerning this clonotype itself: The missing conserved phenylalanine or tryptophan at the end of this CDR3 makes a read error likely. CDR3 sequence reads: CANSDVWVNQSQHL. For the CDR3, the DNA is TGTGCCAACAGTGATGTTTGGGTAAATCAGTCCCAGCATTTA. The rearrangement joins TRBV6-1 to TRBJ1-5; unclear D gene. This CDR3 has 14 amino acids. Per germline, CDR1 MNHNS and CDR2 SASEGT.

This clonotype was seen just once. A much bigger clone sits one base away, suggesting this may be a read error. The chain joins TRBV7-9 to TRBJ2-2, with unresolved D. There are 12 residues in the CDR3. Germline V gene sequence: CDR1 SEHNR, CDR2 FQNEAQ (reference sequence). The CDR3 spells CTRSFNTGELFF. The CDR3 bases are TGTACCAGAAGCTTCAACACCGGGGAGCTGTTTTTT.

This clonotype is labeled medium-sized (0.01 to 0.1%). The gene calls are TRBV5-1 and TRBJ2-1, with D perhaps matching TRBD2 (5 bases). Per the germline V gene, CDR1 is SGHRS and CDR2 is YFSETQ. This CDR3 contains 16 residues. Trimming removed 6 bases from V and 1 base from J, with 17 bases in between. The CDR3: CASTPSPDYSYNEQFF. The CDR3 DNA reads TGCGCCAGCACCCCGTCCCCAGACTATTCCTACAATGAGCAGTTCTTC.

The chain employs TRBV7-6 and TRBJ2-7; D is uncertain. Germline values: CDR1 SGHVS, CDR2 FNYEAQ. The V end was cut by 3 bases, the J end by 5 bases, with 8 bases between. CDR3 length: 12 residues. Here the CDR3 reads CASSLGSHEQYF. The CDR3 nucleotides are TGTGCCAGCAGCTTGGGTAGCCACGAGCAGTACTTC.

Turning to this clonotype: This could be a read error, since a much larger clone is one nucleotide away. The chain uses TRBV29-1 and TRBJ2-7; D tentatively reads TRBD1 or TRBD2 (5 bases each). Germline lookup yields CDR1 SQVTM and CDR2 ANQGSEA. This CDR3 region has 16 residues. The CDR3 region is CSAMTYGTGTPYKQYF. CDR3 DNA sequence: TGCAGCGCTATGACATATGGGACCGGCACTCCCTACAAGCAGTACTTC.

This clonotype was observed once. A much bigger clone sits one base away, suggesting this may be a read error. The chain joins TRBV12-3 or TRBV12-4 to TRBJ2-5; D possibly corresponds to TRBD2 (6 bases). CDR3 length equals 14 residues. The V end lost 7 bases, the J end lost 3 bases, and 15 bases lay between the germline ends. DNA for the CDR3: TGTGCCAGCACCTACACCGGGAGCGAAGAGACCCAGTACTTC. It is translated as CASTYTGSEETQYF.

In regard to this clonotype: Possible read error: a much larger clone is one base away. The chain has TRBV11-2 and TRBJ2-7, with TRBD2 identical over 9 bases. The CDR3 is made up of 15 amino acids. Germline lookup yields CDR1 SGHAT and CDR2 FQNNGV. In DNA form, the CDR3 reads TGTGCCAGCAGTTCGAGCGGGAGGTTACCCTACAAGCAGTACTTC. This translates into CASSSSGRLPYKQYF.

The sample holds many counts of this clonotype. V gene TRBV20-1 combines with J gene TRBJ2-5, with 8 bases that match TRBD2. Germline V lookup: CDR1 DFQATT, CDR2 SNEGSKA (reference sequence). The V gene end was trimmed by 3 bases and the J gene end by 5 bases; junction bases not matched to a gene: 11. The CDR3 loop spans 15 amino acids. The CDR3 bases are TGCAGTGCTAGGAACCGGGATAGCGGGACGGAGACCCAGTACTTC. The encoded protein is CSARNRDSGTETQYF.

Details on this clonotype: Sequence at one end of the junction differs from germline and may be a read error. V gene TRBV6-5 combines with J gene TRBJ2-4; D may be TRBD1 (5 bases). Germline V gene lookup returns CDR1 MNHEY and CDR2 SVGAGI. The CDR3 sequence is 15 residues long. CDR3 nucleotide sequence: TGTGCCAGCAGCTACTACCCCCCCCCTGTGGACATTCAGAACTTC. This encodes CASSYYPPPVDIQNF.

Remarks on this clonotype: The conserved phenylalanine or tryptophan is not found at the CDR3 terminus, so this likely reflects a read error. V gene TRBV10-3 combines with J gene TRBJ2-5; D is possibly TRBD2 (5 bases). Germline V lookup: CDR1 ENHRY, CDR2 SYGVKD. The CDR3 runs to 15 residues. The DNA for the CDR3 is TGTGCCGTCAGTGAGTCGGCTACTAGACAAGAGATCCAGTACTTA. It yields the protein CAVSESATRQEIQYL.

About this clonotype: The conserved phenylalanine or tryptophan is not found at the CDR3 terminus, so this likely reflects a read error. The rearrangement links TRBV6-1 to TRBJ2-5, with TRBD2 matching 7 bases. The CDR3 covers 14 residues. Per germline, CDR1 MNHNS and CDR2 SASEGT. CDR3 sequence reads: CASSEAGTTVTQYL. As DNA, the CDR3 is TGTGCCAGTAGTGAAGCGGGGACTACCGTGACCCAGTACCTC.

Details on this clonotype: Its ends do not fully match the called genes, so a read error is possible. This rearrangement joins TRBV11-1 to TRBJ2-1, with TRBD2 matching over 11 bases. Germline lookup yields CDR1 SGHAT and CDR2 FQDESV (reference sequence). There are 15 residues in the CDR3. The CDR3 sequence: CACRTGTSGYNEQIF. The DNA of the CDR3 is TGTGCCTGCAGGACCGGGACTAGCGGTTACAATGAGCAAATCTTC.

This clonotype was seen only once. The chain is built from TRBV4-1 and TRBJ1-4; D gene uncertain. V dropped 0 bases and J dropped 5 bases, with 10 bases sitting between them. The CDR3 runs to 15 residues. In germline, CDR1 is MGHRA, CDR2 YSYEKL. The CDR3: CASSQEVPSNEKLFF. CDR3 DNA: TGCGCCAGCAGCCAAGAGGTTCCCTCGAATGAAAAACTGTTTTTT.

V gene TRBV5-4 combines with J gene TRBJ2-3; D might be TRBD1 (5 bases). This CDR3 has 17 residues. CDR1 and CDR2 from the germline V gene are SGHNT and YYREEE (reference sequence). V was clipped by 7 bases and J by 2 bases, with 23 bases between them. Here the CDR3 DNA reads TGTGCCAGCTGCGTATACGGACACCCTCTACCCACAGATACGCAGTATTTT. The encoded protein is CASCVYGHPLPTDTQYF. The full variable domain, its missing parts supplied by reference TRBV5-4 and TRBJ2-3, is ETGVTQSPTHLIKTRGQQVTLRCSSQSGHNTVSWYQQALGQGPQFIFQYYREEENGRGNFPPRFSGLQFPNYSSELNVNALELDDSALYLCASCVYGHPLPTDTQYFGPGTRLTVL.

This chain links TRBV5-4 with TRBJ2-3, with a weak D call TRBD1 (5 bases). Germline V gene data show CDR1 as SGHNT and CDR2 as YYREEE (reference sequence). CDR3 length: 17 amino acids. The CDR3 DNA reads TGTAGCAGCAGCGTAGACGGACACCCTCCACCCATAGATACGCAGTATTTT. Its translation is CSSSVDGHPPPIDTQYF.

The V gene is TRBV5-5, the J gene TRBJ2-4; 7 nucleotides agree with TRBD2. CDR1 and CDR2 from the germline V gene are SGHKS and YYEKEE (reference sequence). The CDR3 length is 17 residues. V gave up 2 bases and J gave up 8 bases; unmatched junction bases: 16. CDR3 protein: CASSLEEMREGSDIQYF. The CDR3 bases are TGTGCCAGCAGCTTAGAAGAAATGAGGGAGGGTTCGGACATTCAGTACTTC.

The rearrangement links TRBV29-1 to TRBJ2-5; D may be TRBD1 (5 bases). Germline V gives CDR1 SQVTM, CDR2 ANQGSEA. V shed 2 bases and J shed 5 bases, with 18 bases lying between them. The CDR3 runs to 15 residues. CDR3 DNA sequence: TGCAGCGTTGAAACAGGAAGGGGAATGGGGGAGACCCAGTACTTC. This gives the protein CSVETGRGMGETQYF.

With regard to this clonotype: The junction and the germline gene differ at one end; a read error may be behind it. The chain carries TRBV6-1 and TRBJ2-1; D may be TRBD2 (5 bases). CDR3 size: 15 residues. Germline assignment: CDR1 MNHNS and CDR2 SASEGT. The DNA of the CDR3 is TGTGTCAGCAGTGAAAGTATGGACTTATACAATGAACAGCTCTTC. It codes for CVSSESMDLYNEQLF.

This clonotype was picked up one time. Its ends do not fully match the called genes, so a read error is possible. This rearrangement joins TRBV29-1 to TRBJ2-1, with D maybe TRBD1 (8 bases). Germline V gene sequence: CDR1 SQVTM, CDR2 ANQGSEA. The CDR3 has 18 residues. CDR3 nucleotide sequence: TGTAGCGTTAAAGGGGGGGGCTGGGCAGGGGGCCGTTCCAATGAGCAGTTCTTC. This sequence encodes CSVKGGGWAGGRSNEQFF.

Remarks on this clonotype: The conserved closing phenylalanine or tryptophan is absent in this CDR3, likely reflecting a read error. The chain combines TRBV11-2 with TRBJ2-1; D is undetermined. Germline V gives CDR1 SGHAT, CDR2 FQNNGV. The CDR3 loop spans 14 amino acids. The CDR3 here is CASSSFYGSNEQFL. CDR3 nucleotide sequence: TGCGCCAGCAGCTCTTTTTATGGGTCCAATGAGCAGTTCCTT.

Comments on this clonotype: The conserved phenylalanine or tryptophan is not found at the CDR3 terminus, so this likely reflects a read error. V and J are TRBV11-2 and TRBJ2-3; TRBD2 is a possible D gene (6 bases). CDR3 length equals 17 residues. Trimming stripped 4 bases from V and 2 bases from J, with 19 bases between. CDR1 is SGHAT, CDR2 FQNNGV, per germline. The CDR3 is CASSYRGNGSLTDTQYL. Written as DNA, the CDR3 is TGTGCCAGCAGCTATCGAGGGAACGGGAGCCTCACAGATACGCAGTATTTG.

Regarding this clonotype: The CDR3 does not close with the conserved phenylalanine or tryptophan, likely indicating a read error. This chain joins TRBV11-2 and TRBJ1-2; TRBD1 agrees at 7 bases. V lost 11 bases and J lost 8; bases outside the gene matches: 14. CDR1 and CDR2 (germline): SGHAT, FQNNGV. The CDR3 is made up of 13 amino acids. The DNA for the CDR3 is TGTGCCTACAGCCCCCGACAGGGAAGCGGCTACACCATC. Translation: CAYSPRQGSGYTI.

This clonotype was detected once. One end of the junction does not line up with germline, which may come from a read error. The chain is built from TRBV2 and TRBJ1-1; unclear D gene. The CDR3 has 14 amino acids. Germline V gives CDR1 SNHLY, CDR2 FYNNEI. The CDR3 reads CASSDWVKNTEAYF. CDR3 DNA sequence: TGTGCCAGCAGTGACTGGGTGAAGAACACTGAAGCTTACTTT. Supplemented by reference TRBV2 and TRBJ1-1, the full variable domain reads EPEVTQTPSHQVTQMGQEVILRCVPISNHLYFYWYRQILGQKVEFLVSFYNNEISEKSEIFDDQFSVERPDGSNFTLKIRSTKLEDSAMYFCASSDWVKNTEAYFGQGTRLTVV.